Below are 10 T cell receptor beta chains sequenced from a single sample in a study of beta chain features in type 1 diabetes. Broader study findings: Shortening that was moderate but significant affected the TCRB CDR3s of Type 1 diabetes patients in all four CD4+ subsets.

cDNA synthesis used the whole RNA isolate, giving expressed TCRB sequences. The assay was immunoSEQ multiplex PCR, and TCRdb's table has in-frame clones only and misses some. The sample lists about 280,000 clones; 15% were seen once. For these receptors, no antigen is known. The sample comprised naive CD4+ T cells from blood. The receptor source for this set is a man younger than 35 with type 1 diabetes.

This chain joins TRBV2 and TRBJ2-6; 7 bases are shared with TRBD2. The CDR3 extends over 17 amino acids. From germline, CDR1 is SNHLY and CDR2 FYNNEI. After removal of 6 bases from V and 0 bases from J, the junction contained 8 bases not matched to a gene. The CDR3 DNA reads TGTGCCAGCAGGGGAGGGCTAGGGATCTCTGGGGCCAACGTCCTGACTTTC. Its protein is CASRGGLGISGANVLTF.

This CDR3 is CATSRDGGRGRASGNTIYF. The CDR3 DNA reads as TGTGCCACCAGCAGAGATGGTGGTAGGGGCAGGGCCTCTGGAAACACCATATATTTT. The chain joins TRBV15 to TRBJ1-3, with a weak D call TRBD1 (5 bases). This CDR3 contains 19 residues. In germline, CDR1 is LNHNV, CDR2 YYDKDF (reference sequence). V shed 0 bases and J shed 0 bases, with 18 bases lying between them.

This clone has a handful of counts. This rearrangement joins TRBV6-6 to TRBJ2-7; TRBD1 matches at 9 bases. Losses at the gene ends were 4 bases for V and 3 bases for J; bases not matched to a gene: 4. Germline V CDR1 and CDR2: MNHNY, SVGAGI (reference sequence). This CDR3 is built from 14 residues. The CDR3 DNA reads as TGTGCCAGCAGTTCCCGGACAGGGGTCTACGAGCAGTACTTC. Translating gives CASSSRTGVYEQYF.

This clone was counted only a few times. The chain carries TRBV7-2 and TRBJ2-1; D gene uncertain. The V end was cut by 5 bases, the J end by 1 base, with 6 bases between. This CDR3 contains 13 residues. Germline values: CDR1 SGHTA, CDR2 FQGNSA. CDR3 sequence: CASSAASYNEQFF. The CDR3 nucleotides are TGTGCCAGCAGCGCAGCGTCCTACAATGAGCAGTTCTTC.

This clone was counted only a few times. The chain joins TRBV14 to TRBJ2-1; 7 positions match TRBD2. The V and J ends lost 4 bases and 3 bases, in that order; junction bases with no gene match: 12. This CDR3 is 17 amino acids long. Looked up from germline, CDR1 is SGHDN and CDR2 is FVKESK. The CDR3 nucleotides are TGTGCCAGCAGCCGCTTACTGGGGGGGGTGCTCTACAATGAGCAGTTCTTC. It encodes CASSRLLGGVLYNEQFF.

This chain links TRBV18 with TRBJ2-1, with TRBD1 matching over 8 bases. The CDR3 spans 15 residues. The germline V gene has CDR1 KGHSH and CDR2 LQKENI. Trimming cost V 3 bases and J 4 bases; bases outside gene matches: 5. The chain's CDR3 is CASSPDRGLYNEQFF. CDR3 DNA sequence: TGTGCCAGCTCACCCGACAGGGGTCTATACAATGAGCAGTTCTTC.

This clone has only a few counts. This chain links TRBV7-9 with TRBJ2-5; TRBD1 aligns across 10 bases. The CDR3 loop spans 15 amino acids. Germline assignment: CDR1 SEHNR and CDR2 FQNEAQ (reference sequence). V trimming: 3 bases; J trimming: 5 bases; junction bases outside the gene matches: 6. The CDR3 loop reads CASSFGTGVFETQYF. For the CDR3, the DNA is TGTGCCAGCAGCTTCGGGACAGGGGTTTTTGAGACCCAGTACTTC.

The chain couples TRBV7-6 to TRBJ2-7; 8 bases are shared with TRBD2. CDR3 length: 13 residues. CDR1 and CDR2 (germline): SGHVS, FNYEAQ. The ends lost 5 bases at V and 5 bases at J; junction bases unmatched: 5. CDR3: CASSLGTSNEQYF. The CDR3 DNA is TGTGCCAGCAGCCTCGGGACTAGTAACGAGCAGTACTTC.

The rearrangement links TRBV5-1 to TRBJ1-6; D is undetermined. V lost 7 bases and J 11 bases, leaving 7 bases between the germline ends. The germline V gene has CDR1 SGHRS and CDR2 YFSETQ. This CDR3 contains 10 residues. CDR3 protein: CASRRTPLHF. As DNA, the CDR3 is TGCGCCAGCCGGAGGACACCCCTCCACTTT.

The CDR3 spells CASSLRNEQFF. The CDR3 nucleotides are TGTGCCAGCAGTTTGAGGAATGAGCAGTTCTTC. The V call is TRBV28, the J call TRBJ2-1; D not certain. Trimming pared 3 bases from V and 7 bases from J, leaving 4 bases between. The CDR3 covers 11 residues. CDR1 is MDHEN, CDR2 SYDVKM, per germline. The full variable domain, its missing parts supplied by reference TRBV28 and TRBJ2-1, is DVKVTQSSRYLVKRTGEKVFLECVQDMDHENMFWYRQDPGLGLRLIYFSYDVKMKEKGDIPEGYSVSREKKERFSLILESASTNQTSMYLCASSLRNEQFFGPGTRLTVL.